Here is one T cell receptor (beta chain) with its context. What antigen it recognizes has not been identified. No much larger clone is present one base from it, and per-base qualities are unavailable. TCR beta CDR3 regions were amplified from RNA transcripts. The TCR CDR3 was subjected to a first round of RT-PCR using the HTBI primer set and the Qiagen OneStep RT-PCR kit. A second multiplex PCR round built the libraries, followed by size selection and purification. The libraries were sequenced on an Illumina HiSeq2000 using paired-end 100 bp reads. Processing in the source paper ran as follows. SOAPnuke was used to process the raw data, removing reads that contained adapters or uncalled bases, had a mean Phred below 15, or lacked an exact match to the constant primer or identifier. High-quality paired reads were merged with COPE v1.2.5, and unique nucleotide sequences were defined as clonotypes. MiTCR v1.1 was used to align clonotypes to the IMGT TRBV, TRBD and TRBJ reference segments. The analysis included only V-J combinations with a frequency above 0.0001, which together covered 99.2% of the repertoires. The TCS score was defined as F50 (clonal expansion) divided by E x V (chaos), with BLOSUM62-based TCRdist calculated between CDR3 peptides within each V-J. Welch's t-statistics and random forest reduced around 550 V-J features to 10 to 15, which were used in a naive Bayes classifier (R e1071). Using fastp trimming at Q25 and MiXCR clonotype assembly, TCRdb reanalyzed the public sequencing data and kept in-frame beta chains. Rows merge per CDR3 protein into single entries with the most common DNA and genes. The V and J calls follow TCRdb's processing rather than the paper's. The sample yields under 700,000 distinct CDR3 sequences; 46% were counted once. The ten top clones hold just over 8% of the sample.

The data stem from a study of T cells in Graves' hyperthyroidism and ophthalmopathy (dated by TCRdb to about 2019). Turning to the overall study: A discovery cohort of about 95 patients, roughly 45 with Graves' ophthalmopathy and 55 to 65 with stable Graves' hyperthyroidism, was used to find distinguishing TCR V-J signatures. Prospective prediction of ophthalmopathy was tested in an independent validation cohort of 18 to 20 hyperthyroidism patients and 15 to 17 patients who later progressed to ophthalmopathy. The roughly 94 discovery patients were randomly divided into training and test sets at a 7:3 ratio. Thyroid tissue and blood T-cell repertoires from six Graves' hyperthyroidism patients were also compared in the study. Following sampling, methimazole starting at 30 mg daily was given to hyperthyroidism patients, and high-dose intravenous methylprednisolone was given to ophthalmopathy patients. The paper describes TCR Vbeta CDR3 sequencing of around 140 peripheral blood samples, made up of 43 ophthalmopathy patients, around 78 hyperthyroidism patients and around 17 progressor patients. The paper as a whole reports these results and caveats: During validation, the model predicted progression to ophthalmopathy a median of approximately 6.5 months ahead of onset, with approximately 71% sensitivity and 72% to 85% specificity. No statistical method was used to set the sample size in advance, and investigators knew the group allocation. Most expanded thyroid clonotypes (frequency above 0.001) were also detected in blood, a finding suggesting that blood repertoires may reflect thyroid immune responses. In cross-validation, a model built on a 13 V-J signature told ophthalmopathy apart from stable hyperthyroidism with approximately 91% sensitivity and roughly 81% specificity, and in testing the same model reached 80%/75%.

V is shortened by 2 bases, J by 0 bases, and the region joining them spans 14 bases. Reading from cysteine to phenylalanine, the CDR3 counts 17 amino acids. Only CDR3 DNA is held: 51 bases, read in frame from base 1. According to the germline V gene, CDR1 reads SNHLY and CDR2 reads FYNNEI. Stable Graves' hyperthyroidism was defined as no progression to ophthalmopathy during 18 months of follow-up. Hyperthyroidism patients were newly diagnosed, with disease duration under 2 months, and aged 18 to 65 years. Any patient with an uncontrolled infection, another autoimmune disease, pregnancy or lactation was excluded. Diagnoses were based on clinical symptoms, serum thyroxine and TRAb, thyroid ultrasound and orbital computed tomography. Trizol reagent was used to extract total RNA, and RNA quality was then checked on an Agilent 2100 Bioanalyzer.

The TCR was taken from a woman under 30 with Graves' hyperthyroidism. Donor details come from another sample of the same person, matched by shared clones. Recombination linked TRBV2 to TRBJ1-5, with no D gene named confidently. Sequenced material: peripheral blood or thyroid tissue (not recorded which). The DNA sequence is as follows: TGTGCCAGCAGTGAACGGTCGACTTGGGATAGCAATCAGCCCCAGCATTTT. Translation gives CASSERSTWDSNQPQHF. The full variable domain, completed from the reference TRBV2 and TRBJ1-5 proteins outside the CDR3, reads EPEVTQTPSHQVTQMGQEVILRCVPISNHLYFYWYRQILGQKVEFLVSFYNNEISEKSEIFDDQFSVERPDGSNFTLKIRSTKLEDSAMYFCASSERSTWDSNQPQHFGDGTRLSIL.